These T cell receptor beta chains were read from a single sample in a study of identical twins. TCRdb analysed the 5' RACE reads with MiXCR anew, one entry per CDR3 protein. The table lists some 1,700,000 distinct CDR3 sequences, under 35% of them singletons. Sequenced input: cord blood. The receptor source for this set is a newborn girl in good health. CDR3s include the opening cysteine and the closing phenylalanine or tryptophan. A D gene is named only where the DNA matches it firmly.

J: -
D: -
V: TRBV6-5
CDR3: CASSPDSRPDEQYF

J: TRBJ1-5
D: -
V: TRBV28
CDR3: CASSSWGGRLSNQPQHF

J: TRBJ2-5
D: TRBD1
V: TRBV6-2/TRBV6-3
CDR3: CASSYYRGQETQYF

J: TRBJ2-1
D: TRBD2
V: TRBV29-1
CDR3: CSSTGLAGNEQFF

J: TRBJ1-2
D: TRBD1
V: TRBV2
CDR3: CASTADRGAQGGYTF

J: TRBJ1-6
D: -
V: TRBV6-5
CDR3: CASSYQPDRESPLHF

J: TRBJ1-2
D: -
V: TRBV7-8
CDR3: CASKPAGPGYTF

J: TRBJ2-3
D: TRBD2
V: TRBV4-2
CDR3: CASSQDASGIRDTQYF

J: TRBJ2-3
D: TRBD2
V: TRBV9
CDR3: CASSVSIPIAGRADTQYF

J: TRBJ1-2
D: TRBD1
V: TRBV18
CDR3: CASSPYGPRQGMRGYTF

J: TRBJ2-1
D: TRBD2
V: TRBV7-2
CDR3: CASSSVGLAGGEQFF

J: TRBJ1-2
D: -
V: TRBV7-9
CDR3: CASSLSSLSNYGYTF

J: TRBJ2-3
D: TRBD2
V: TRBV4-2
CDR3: CASSRSGGATDTQYF

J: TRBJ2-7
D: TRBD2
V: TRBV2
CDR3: CASSEKSSGTYEQYF

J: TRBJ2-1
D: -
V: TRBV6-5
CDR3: CASSYSSVYNEQFF

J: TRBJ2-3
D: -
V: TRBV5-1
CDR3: CASFSPSADTQYF

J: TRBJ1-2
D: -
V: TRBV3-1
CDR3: CASSPARWDNYGYTF

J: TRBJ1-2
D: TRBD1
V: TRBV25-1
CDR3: CASSNSPGQGAHGYTF

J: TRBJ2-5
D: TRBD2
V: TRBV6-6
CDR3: CASSRTSGAGYF

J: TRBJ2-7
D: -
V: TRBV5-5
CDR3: CASSSLGAYEQYF

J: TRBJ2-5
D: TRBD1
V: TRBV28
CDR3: CASSGQAQETQYF

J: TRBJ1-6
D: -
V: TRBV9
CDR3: CASSVEGRAESPLHF

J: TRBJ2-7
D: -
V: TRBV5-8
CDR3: CASSDRDRSYEQYF